This T cell receptor (beta chain) was sequenced for a study of CD8 T cells in Susac syndrome. RNA in amounts of about 0.45 to 1 ug was reverse transcribed with random hexamers. Across 54 Vbeta and 13 Jbeta, immunoSEQ multiplex PCR amplified TCR beta CDR3. TCRdb independently ran MiXCR on the immunoSEQ multiplex PCR reads; one entry per CDR3 protein. The table has about 300,000 distinct CDR3 sequences, about 91% seen once; the top ten hold roughly 0.064%. The study sequenced TCR beta in blood CD8+ and CD4+ T cells. Germline values: CDR1 LGHDT, CDR2 YNNKEL (reference sequence). The V end was cut by 3 bases, the J end by 2 bases, with 8 bases between. CDR3 size: 14 residues.

This rearrangement joins TRBV3-1 to TRBJ1-3; D uncertain. Material: CD4+ T cells from PBMCs. The TCR comes from a human donor with multiple sclerosis. The CDR3 DNA sequence: TGTGCCAGCAGCCAGGCCCTCACTGGAAACACCATATATTTT. It codes for CASSQALTGNTIYF.